This T cell receptor beta chain originates from a study of blood T cells in healthy people across ages. This clonotype was seen a handful of times. Its specificity is unknown. This CDR3 region has 12 residues. Deletions cut 6 bases from V and 7 bases from J, with 12 bases between. General study findings and limits: With age, beta diversity per million T cells declined roughly linearly, significantly by roughly 40. When set beside aged donors, long-lived donors presented more naive CD4+ cells and higher diversity. The study lacked donor CMV status, which possibly confounded expanded clonotype changes.

Using a J-beta primer mix together with a sample-barcoded 5' primer, a second PCR was run for about 6 to 11 cycles. A template-switch adaptor with 12 random nucleotides tagged each cDNA molecule. One entry per CDR3 protein, called by TCRdb with MiXCR from the 5' RACE reads. Of under 1,100,000 distinct CDR3 sequences in the sample, almost 25% were seen once. This sample was also put to use in a study of T cells of mothers and their children.

The sequence was collected from a girl aged 2-10 years in good health. The material sequenced was blood. The V call is TRBV12-3 or TRBV12-4, the J call TRBJ1-1, with D tentatively TRBD1 (6 bases). The DNA for the CDR3 is TGTGCCAGCAGACCTGGACAGATTGAAGCTTTCTTT. This codes for CASRPGQIEAFF.